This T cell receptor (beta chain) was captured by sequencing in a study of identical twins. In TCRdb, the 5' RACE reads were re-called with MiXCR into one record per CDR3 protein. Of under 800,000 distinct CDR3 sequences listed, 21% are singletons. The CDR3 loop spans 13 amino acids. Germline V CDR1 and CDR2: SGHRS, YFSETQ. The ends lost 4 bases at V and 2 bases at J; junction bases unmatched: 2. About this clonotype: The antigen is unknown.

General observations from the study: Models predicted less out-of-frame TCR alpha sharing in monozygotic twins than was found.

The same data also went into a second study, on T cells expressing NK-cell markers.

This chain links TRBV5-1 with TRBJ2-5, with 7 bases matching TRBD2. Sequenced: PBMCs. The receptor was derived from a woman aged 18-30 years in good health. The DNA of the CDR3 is TGCGCCAGCAGCAGACTAGCTCAAGAGACCCAGTACTTC. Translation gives CASSRLAQETQYF.